Shown below are 23 T cell receptor beta chains from a single sample sequenced in a study of T-cell reconstitution after alpha-beta-depleted transplantation in children. The authors prepared the TCRbeta library with unique molecular identifiers. TCRdb recomputed calls from the PCR reads with MiXCR, one row per CDR3 protein. Of about 410,000 distinct CDR3 sequences in the sample, just over 20% were seen once. The sample here was PBMCs from the stem cell graft donor, taken from the stem cell graft. Receptors originate from a human donor who donated a stem cell graft to a child with acute myeloid leukemia.

The chain recombines TRBV4-3 with TRBJ2-1; a possible D gene is TRBD2 (6 bases). CDR1 and CDR2 (germline): LGHNA, YSLEER. This CDR3 is 17 amino acids long. Trimming shortened V by 0 bases and J by 2 bases, and 14 bases separated the two germline ends. The CDR3 DNA reads as TGCGCCAGCAGCCAAGAGAGCGGGTACACTCCCTACAATGAGCAGTTCTTC. Its translation: CASSQESGYTPYNEQFF.

The rearrangement uses TRBV5-1 and TRBJ2-7; D perhaps matches TRBD2 (6 bases). CDR3 length equals 16 residues. Trimming removed 0 bases from V and 2 bases from J, with 15 bases in between. Germline CDR1 is SGHRS and CDR2 is YFSETQ. CDR3 protein: CASSLAERREAYEQYF. In DNA, the CDR3 is TGCGCCAGCAGCTTGGCGGAGAGAAGGGAGGCCTACGAGCAGTACTTC.

The chain has TRBV11-1 and TRBJ2-3; 8 bases fit TRBD1. CDR1 and CDR2 from the germline V gene are SGHAT and FQDESV (reference sequence). V lost 5 bases, J lost 1 base, and 8 bases stayed unmatched. The CDR3 consists of 16 residues. CDR3 region: CASSLLPGQGTDTQYF. The CDR3 coding sequence is TGTGCCAGCAGCCTGCTACCGGGACAGGGCACAGATACGCAGTATTTT.

This clonotype came up a few times. The chain links TRBV6-2 or TRBV6-3 to TRBJ2-3; 10 nucleotides line up with TRBD2. The CDR3 covers 16 residues. Per germline, CDR1 MNHEY and CDR2 SVGEGT. After removal of 2 bases from V and 1 base from J, the junction contained 3 bases not matched to a gene. In nucleotides, the CDR3 is TGTGCCAGCAGTTACGTGGGGACTAGCGGCACAGATACGCAGTATTTT. It is translated as CASSYVGTSGTDTQYF.

The CDR3 protein is CSARDWTSGGHEQYF. In nucleotides, the CDR3 is TGCAGTGCTAGAGATTGGACTAGCGGAGGGCACGAGCAGTACTTC. The rearrangement links TRBV20-1 to TRBJ2-7; 10 nucleotides agree with TRBD2. Looked up from germline, CDR1 is DFQATT and CDR2 is SNEGSKA (reference sequence). Trimming cost V 0 bases and J 5 bases; bases outside gene matches: 7. This CDR3 contains 15 residues.

This clonotype showed up just a few times. The chain uses TRBV5-1 and TRBJ2-7; TRBD1 agrees at 7 bases. Per germline, CDR1 SGHRS and CDR2 YFSETQ. Unmatched junction bases numbered 7, after V lost 0 bases and J lost 7 bases. This CDR3 has 14 residues. CDR3 sequence (DNA): TGCGCCAGCAGCTTGGAACAGGGGCGACGGGAGCAGTACTTC. Residues: CASSLEQGRREQYF.

The chain carries TRBV29-1 and TRBJ2-3; possible D gene TRBD2, 6 bases. Trimming shortened V by 8 bases and J by 1 base, and 19 bases separated the two germline ends. The germline V gene has CDR1 SQVTM and CDR2 ANQGSEA. The CDR3 spans 15 residues. The CDR3 DNA is TGCAGCCTCACGGCGGGACCACCGCGCACAGATACGCAGTATTTT. As protein: CSLTAGPPRTDTQYF.

This clonotype was found a few times. This chain links TRBV10-3 with TRBJ2-1; D not resolved. Germline loops: CDR1 ENHRY, CDR2 SYGVKD. V was clipped by 4 bases and J by 10 bases, with 8 bases between them. The CDR3 totals 11 residues. CDR3 nucleotide sequence: TGTGCCATCAGTGGGGAACGGGAGCAGTTCTTC. Residues: CAISGEREQFF.

The chain joins TRBV4-2 to TRBJ2-2; TRBD1 matches 9 bases. Germline CDR1 LGHNA, CDR2 YNFKEQ. The V gene end was trimmed by 0 bases and the J gene end by 9 bases; junction bases not matched to a gene: 11. The CDR3 contains 17 residues. The CDR3 coding sequence is TGTGCCAGCAGCCAAGATCGGGGGGACAGGGCTCATCGGGAGCTGTTTTTT. Its translation: CASSQDRGDRAHRELFF.

This clonotype was seen more than once but under ten times. The rearrangement joins TRBV12-3 or TRBV12-4 to TRBJ1-5; 7 bases fit TRBD1. The CDR3 is 14 residues long. The V segment lost 5 bases and the J segment 6 bases; nucleotides outside the gene matches: 7. CDR3 sequence reads: CASSEDREGQPQHF. The CDR3 bases are TGTGCCAGCAGTGAAGACAGGGAGGGTCAGCCCCAGCATTTT.

The chain carries TRBV28 and TRBJ2-7; weak D call: TRBD2 (7 bases). Germline V gene lookup returns CDR1 MDHEN and CDR2 SYDVKM. Trimming took off 8 bases at V and 1 base at J, with 12 bases between the two ends. This CDR3 comprises 13 residues. The CDR3 reads CASRGRESYEQYF. DNA of the CDR3: TGTGCCAGCCGGGGGCGGGAGTCCTACGAGCAGTACTTC.

This clonotype was recorded many times. This sequence joins TRBV6-5 and TRBJ2-7; 8 bases agree with TRBD2. V was pared by 4 bases and J by 0 bases, with 5 bases of the junction left unmatched. This CDR3 comprises 15 residues. Per germline, CDR1 MNHEY and CDR2 SVGAGI. The CDR3 DNA sequence: TGTGCCAGCAGTTCAGACAGCGGGAGCTCCTACGAGCAGTACTTC. This gives the protein CASSSDSGSSYEQYF.

This chain uses TRBV10-3 with TRBJ1-5; possible D gene TRBD1, 5 bases. In germline, CDR1 is ENHRY, CDR2 SYGVKD. The CDR3 covers 15 residues. The germline V and J ends were trimmed by 3 bases and 1 base, with 10 bases remaining between them. As DNA, the CDR3 is TGTGCCATCAGTGAACCTGGACAAAGCAATCAGCCCCAGCATTTT. Its translation: CAISEPGQSNQPQHF.

This clonotype has ten or more counts. This chain links TRBV20-1 with TRBJ2-3, with a tentative D call TRBD2 (5 bases). Trimming left V 3 bases short and J 6 bases short, with 13 bases between. This CDR3 spans 13 amino acids. Germline-derived CDR1 and CDR2 are DFQATT and SNEGSKA (reference sequence). CDR3 loop: CSARRGLGDTQYF. The CDR3 nucleotides read TGCAGTGCTAGGAGAGGGCTGGGGGATACGCAGTATTTT.

V usage is TRBV20-1 and J usage is TRBJ2-3; D may match TRBD1 or TRBD2 (6 bases each). The CDR3 is 14 amino acids. Trimming took off 2 bases at V and 6 bases at J, with 15 bases between the two ends. Germline V CDR1 and CDR2: DFQATT, SNEGSKA (reference sequence). The CDR3 sequence is CSARLGGAYDTQYF. The CDR3 bases are TGCAGTGCTAGACTGGGGGGCGCTTACGATACGCAGTATTTT.

Only a few counts were recorded for this clonotype. V usage is TRBV11-2 and J usage is TRBJ2-7, with 9 bases that match TRBD1. The J segment lost 7 bases and the V segment lost 4 bases, leaving 11 bases of the junction unmatched. Germline-derived CDR1 and CDR2 are SGHAT and FQNNGV. There are 15 residues in the CDR3. The CDR3 nucleotides read TGTGCCAGCAGCTCATCCGGGACAGGGTTGGGAGAGCAGTACTTC. Translated, it gives CASSSSGTGLGEQYF. Filled out from reference TRBV11-2 and TRBJ2-7, the complete variable domain reads EAGVAQSPRYKIIEKRQSVAFWCNPISGHATLYWYQQILGQGPKLLIQFQNNGVVDDSQLPKDRFSAERLKGVDSTLKIQPAKLEDSAVYLCASSSSGTGLGEQYFGPGTRLTVT.

The CDR3 nucleotides read TGTGCCAGCAGTTTACTTCTAGCGGGAGGATACAATGAGCAGTTCTTC. It translates to CASSLLLAGGYNEQFF. V and J are TRBV28 and TRBJ2-1; TRBD2 aligns across 11 bases. The CDR3 runs to 16 residues. Germline trimming cut 2 bases from V and 4 bases from J; bases unmatched to any gene: 4. CDR1 MDHEN and CDR2 SYDVKM come from the germline V gene. The full variable domain, with the rest looked up from reference TRBV28 and TRBJ2-1, is DVKVTQSSRYLVKRTGEKVFLECVQDMDHENMFWYRQDPGLGLRLIYFSYDVKMKEKGDIPEGYSVSREKKERFSLILESASTNQTSMYLCASSLLLAGGYNEQFFGPGTRLTVL.

This clonotype was counted a few times. The chain is built from TRBV6-5 and TRBJ2-7; TRBD2 matches at 13 bases. The germline gives CDR1 MNHEY, CDR2 SVGAGI. The V and J ends lost 2 bases and 2 bases, in that order; junction bases with no gene match: 6. This CDR3 comprises 17 residues. CDR3 loop: CASSYRSTSGRAYEQYF. The CDR3 DNA follows: TGTGCCAGCAGTTACCGCAGCACTAGCGGGAGGGCCTACGAGCAGTACTTC.

V usage is TRBV5-1 and J usage is TRBJ2-3, with D perhaps TRBD1 (7 bases). CDR3 length: 15 residues. V lost 4 bases and J 4 bases, leaving 16 bases between the germline ends. Germline CDR1 SGHRS, CDR2 YFSETQ. The CDR3 DNA reads as TGCGCCAGCAGCCCGAAGACAGGGACTTCAGATACGCAGTATTTT. Translation: CASSPKTGTSDTQYF.

This clonotype was observed a few times. At one of its ends the junction is not consistent with the germline gene, which may arise from a read error. J is TRBJ1-1 and V is TRBV5-5; unclear D gene. CDR3 length: 11 residues. CDR1 and CDR2 from the germline V gene are SGHKS and YYEKEE (reference sequence). The CDR3 loop is CASSLNSEAFF. As DNA, the CDR3 is TGTGCCAGCAGCTTGAACAGTGAAGCTTTCTTT.

Ten or more counts support this clonotype. The V gene is TRBV20-1, the J gene TRBJ1-1, with D unclear. Trimming took 0 bases from V and 5 from J, leaving 7 bases between them. Germline CDR1 DFQATT, CDR2 SNEGSKA (reference sequence). CDR3 length equals 12 residues. CDR3 region: CSARDGSTEAFF. CDR3 nucleotide sequence: TGCAGTGCTAGAGATGGATCGACTGAAGCTTTCTTT.

Only a few counts were recorded for this clonotype. This chain joins TRBV12-3 or TRBV12-4 and TRBJ1-5; the D gene is possibly TRBD1 (6 bases). CDR3 length: 14 residues. V lost 3 bases and J 4 bases, leaving 10 bases between the germline ends. CDR3: CASSFGGANQPQHF. The CDR3 nucleotides read TGTGCCAGCAGTTTCGGGGGGGCTAATCAGCCCCAGCATTTT.

CDR3 amino acids: CASSLPKTGTGSYEQYF. The CDR3 region has the DNA TGTGCCAGCAGTTTACCTAAAACCGGGACAGGGTCCTACGAGCAGTACTTC. This chain uses TRBV28 with TRBJ2-7, with 9 bases aligning to TRBD1. CDR3 length: 17 amino acids. The germline CDR1 and CDR2 sequences are MDHEN and SYDVKM. The V segment lost 2 bases and the J segment 1 base; nucleotides outside the gene matches: 9. Full variable domain (remainder filled in from reference TRBV28 and TRBJ2-7): DVKVTQSSRYLVKRTGEKVFLECVQDMDHENMFWYRQDPGLGLRLIYFSYDVKMKEKGDIPEGYSVSREKKERFSLILESASTNQTSMYLCASSLPKTGTGSYEQYFGPGTRLTVT.